Presented here are 15 T cell receptor beta chains from one specimen sequenced in a study of regulatory T cells. What these receptors recognize is not known. Study-wide results and limits: In CD3G-deficient patients, conventional CD4+ T cells were enriched for hydrophobic CDR3 residues at positions 6 and 7.

Amplification used 52 TRBV primers and 13 TRBJ primers. TCRdb's table, derived via immunoSEQ multiplex PCR, lists solely in-frame clones and lacks some. The data show tens of thousands of clones, 70% to 90% seen once. The material sequenced was conventional CD4+ T cells sorted from blood. Receptor source: a child aged 10-17 years with CD3G deficiency.

This CDR3 is CASSLNSRYGYTF. The CDR3 DNA is TGCGCCAGCAGCTTGAACAGCCGCTATGGCTACACCTTC. The gene calls are TRBV5-1 and TRBJ1-2; D is unclear. V was cut by 1 base and J by 4 bases, with 8 bases left in between. Per the germline V gene, CDR1 is SGHRS and CDR2 is YFSETQ. This CDR3 is built from 13 residues. The variable domain in full, completed from reference TRBV5-1 and TRBJ1-2, reads KAGVTQTPRYLIKTRGQQVTLSCSPISGHRSVSWYQQTPGQGLQFLFEYFSETQRNKGNFPGRFSGRQFSNSRSEMNVSTLELGDSALYLCASSLNSRYGYTFGSGTRLTVV.

V usage is TRBV19 and J usage is TRBJ2-2; no clear D gene. V lost 1 base, J lost 4 bases, and 13 bases lay in between. This CDR3 is built from 16 residues. CDR1 is LNHDA, CDR2 SQIVND, per germline (reference sequence). The chain's CDR3 is CASSIGGKRGTGELFF. The CDR3 DNA sequence: TGTGCCAGTAGTATAGGTGGAAAGAGAGGCACCGGGGAGCTGTTTTTT.

The chain carries TRBV7-8 and TRBJ2-7; 8 bases fit TRBD1. The CDR3 is 15 amino acids. The V gene end was trimmed by 5 bases and the J gene end by 4 bases; junction bases not matched to a gene: 10. CDR1 is SGHVS, CDR2 FQNEAQ, per germline. CDR3 DNA sequence: TGTGCCAGCAGCACGGGACAGGCGGGATTATACGAGCAGTACTTC. Its protein product is CASSTGQAGLYEQYF.

The J gene is TRBJ1-2, the V gene TRBV6-1; TRBD1 agrees at 9 bases. CDR1 is MNHNS, CDR2 SASEGT, per germline. V gave up 5 bases and J gave up 5 bases; unmatched junction bases: 6. This CDR3 contains 14 residues. CDR3 DNA sequence: TGTGCCAGCAGTCCTAACAGGGGGCGGTATGGCTACACCTTC. Translation: CASSPNRGRYGYTF.

The rearrangement uses TRBV7-9 and TRBJ2-3; D possibly uses TRBD1 or TRBD2 (5 bases each). V gave up 2 bases and J gave up 0 bases, with 15 bases separating them. The length of the CDR3 is 17 residues. Germline CDR1 SEHNR, CDR2 FQNEAQ (reference sequence). The CDR3 sequence is CASSLFFGAASTDTQYF. In DNA form, the CDR3 reads TGTGCCAGCAGCTTATTCTTCGGGGCAGCTAGCACAGATACGCAGTATTTT.

The count of this clone is one. The chain uses TRBV5-1 and TRBJ2-1; 10 nucleotides line up with TRBD2. Germline V gene lookup returns CDR1 SGHRS and CDR2 YFSETQ. After removal of 5 bases from V and 1 base from J, the junction contained 6 bases not matched to a gene. This CDR3 contains 16 residues. DNA for the CDR3: TGCGCCAGCAGACCCGCTAGCGGGAGTTCCTACAATGAGCAGTTCTTC. Its protein is CASRPASGSSYNEQFF.

For the CDR3, the DNA is TGTGCCAGTAGTAATACGCGGAGAGGGTATGGCTACACCTTC. As protein: CASSNTRRGYGYTF. The V gene is TRBV19, the J gene TRBJ1-2; D gene unclear. The germline V gene encodes CDR1 LNHDA and CDR2 SQIVND (reference sequence). The V gene lost 4 bases and the J gene lost 5 bases, with 14 bases spanning the gap. The CDR3 sequence is 14 residues long.

In its sample, this clone was seen once. V usage is TRBV6-1 and J usage is TRBJ2-7; 7 bases match TRBD1. Germline V gene data show CDR1 as MNHNS and CDR2 as SASEGT. The CDR3 is 14 amino acids. J lost 1 base, V lost 5 bases, and 5 bases had no gene match. As DNA, the CDR3 is TGTGCCAGCAGTACAGGGGTTTGGTCCTACGAGCAGTACTTC. Translated, it gives CASSTGVWSYEQYF.

The gene calls are TRBV6-6 and TRBJ1-3; D gene uncertain. Germline lookup yields CDR1 MNHNY and CDR2 SVGAGI (reference sequence). V was shortened by 7 bases and J by 1 base, with 8 bases between the two germline ends. This CDR3 comprises 13 residues. CDR3 protein: CASTVSSGNTIYF. The CDR3 DNA reads as TGTGCCAGCACTGTGTCTTCTGGAAACACCATATATTTT.

The chain employs TRBV19 and TRBJ2-1; D gene unclear. CDR3 size: 14 residues. Germline V gives CDR1 LNHDA, CDR2 SQIVND (reference sequence). Trimming shortened V by 5 bases and J by 2 bases, and 10 bases separated the two germline ends. This CDR3 is CASSSRHPYNEQFF. CDR3 bases: TGTGCCAGTAGTTCCCGTCATCCCTACAATGAGCAGTTCTTC.

The gene calls are TRBV10-3 and TRBJ2-1; tentative D call: TRBD2 (6 bases). Per the germline V gene, CDR1 is ENHRY and CDR2 is SYGVKD. The CDR3 contains 15 residues. V was pared by 4 bases and J by 6 bases, with 16 bases between. Here the CDR3 reads CAISGQRVGGNEQFF. CDR3 DNA: TGTGCCATCAGTGGTCAGCGGGTGGGTGGCAATGAGCAGTTCTTC.

DNA of the CDR3: TGTGCCAGCAGCTTCTGGGGGGAAAGCACAGATACGCAGTATTTT. This gives the protein CASSFWGESTDTQYF. The V call is TRBV7-9, the J call TRBJ2-3, with D tentatively TRBD2 (6 bases). From germline, CDR1 is SEHNR and CDR2 FQNEAQ (reference sequence). The CDR3 is made up of 15 amino acids. The ends were cut back, 3 bases at V and 0 bases at J, with 10 bases in the middle.

The CDR3 spells CAISFGQGSEQYF. In DNA form, the CDR3 reads TGTGCCATCAGTTTCGGACAGGGGAGCGAGCAGTACTTC. This rearrangement joins TRBV10-3 to TRBJ2-7, with TRBD1 identical over 9 bases. The CDR3 contains 13 residues. The germline V gene encodes CDR1 ENHRY and CDR2 SYGVKD. V shed 5 bases, J shed 6 bases, and the junction held 5 bases outside the gene matches.

The chain employs TRBV6-6 and TRBJ1-2, with no clear D. The V gene's germline CDR1 is MNHNY and CDR2 SVGAGI (reference sequence). CDR3 length: 12 amino acids. V lost 5 bases and J lost 8, with 12 bases in between. In nucleotides, the CDR3 is TGTGCCAGCAGTATTTGGACCGGGGGCTACACCTTC. Residues: CASSIWTGGYTF.

This chain joins TRBV6-1 and TRBJ1-5; D is possibly TRBD1 (6 bases). Germline CDR1 reads MNHNS; CDR2 reads SASEGT. The CDR3 covers 13 residues. V lost 4 bases and J lost 7, with 11 bases in between. The DNA of the CDR3 is TGTGCCAGCAGTGTAGGGGGGGGCCAGCCCCAGCATTTT. Translation: CASSVGGGQPQHF.